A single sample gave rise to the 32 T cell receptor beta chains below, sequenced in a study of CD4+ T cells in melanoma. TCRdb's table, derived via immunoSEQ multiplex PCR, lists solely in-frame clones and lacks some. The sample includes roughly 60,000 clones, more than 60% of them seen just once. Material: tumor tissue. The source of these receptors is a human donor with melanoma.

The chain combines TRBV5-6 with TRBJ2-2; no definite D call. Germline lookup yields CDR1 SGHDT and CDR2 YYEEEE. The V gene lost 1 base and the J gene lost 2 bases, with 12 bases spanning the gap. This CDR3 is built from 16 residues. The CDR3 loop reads CASSLPTLINTGELFF. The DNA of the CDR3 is TGTGCCAGCAGCTTGCCGACCCTTATAAACACCGGGGAGCTGTTTTTT.

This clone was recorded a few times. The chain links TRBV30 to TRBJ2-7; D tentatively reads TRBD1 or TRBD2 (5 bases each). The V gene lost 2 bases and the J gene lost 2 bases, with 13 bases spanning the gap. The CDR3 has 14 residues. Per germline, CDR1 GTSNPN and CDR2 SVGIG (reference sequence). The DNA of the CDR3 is TGTGCCTGGAGTCCCGGGGCACCCCCCTACGAGCAGTACTTC. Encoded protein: CAWSPGAPPYEQYF.

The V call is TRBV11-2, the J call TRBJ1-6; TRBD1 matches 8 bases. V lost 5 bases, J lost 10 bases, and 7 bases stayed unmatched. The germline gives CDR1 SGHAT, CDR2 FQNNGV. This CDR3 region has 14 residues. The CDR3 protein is CASSPRTGRSPLHF. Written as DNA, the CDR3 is TGTGCCAGCAGCCCTCGGACAGGGCGCTCACCCCTCCACTTT. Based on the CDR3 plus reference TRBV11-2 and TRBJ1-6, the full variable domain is EAGVAQSPRYKIIEKRQSVAFWCNPISGHATLYWYQQILGQGPKLLIQFQNNGVVDDSQLPKDRFSAERLKGVDSTLKIQPAKLEDSAVYLCASSPRTGRSPLHFGNGTRLTVT.

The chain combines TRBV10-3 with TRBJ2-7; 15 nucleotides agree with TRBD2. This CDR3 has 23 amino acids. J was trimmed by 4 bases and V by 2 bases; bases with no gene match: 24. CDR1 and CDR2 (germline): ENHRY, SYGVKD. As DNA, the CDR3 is TGTGCCATCAGTGAGAGAGGGAGATTCTCCCCGGGGACTAGCGGGGGGCAATTGTACGAGCAGTACTTC. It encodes CAISERGRFSPGTSGGQLYEQYF.

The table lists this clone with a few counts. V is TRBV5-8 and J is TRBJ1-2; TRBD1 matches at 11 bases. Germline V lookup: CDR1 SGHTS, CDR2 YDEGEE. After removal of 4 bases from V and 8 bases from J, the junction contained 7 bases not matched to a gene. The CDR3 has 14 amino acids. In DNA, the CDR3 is TGTGCCAGCAGCCTCGGGACAGGGGGTGTAGGCTACACCTTC. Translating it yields CASSLGTGGVGYTF. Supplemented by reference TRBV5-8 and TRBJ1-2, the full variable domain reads EAGVTQSPTHLIKTRGQQATLRCSPISGHTSVYWYQQALGLGLQFLLWYDEGEERNRGNFPPRFSGRQFPNYSSELNVNALELEDSALYLCASSLGTGGVGYTFGSGTRLTVV.

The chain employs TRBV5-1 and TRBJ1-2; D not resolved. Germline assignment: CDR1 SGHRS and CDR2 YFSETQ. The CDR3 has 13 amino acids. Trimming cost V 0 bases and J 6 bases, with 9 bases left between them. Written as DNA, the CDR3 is TGCGCCAGCAGCTTGGAACGGTCTAATGGCTACACCTTC. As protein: CASSLERSNGYTF.

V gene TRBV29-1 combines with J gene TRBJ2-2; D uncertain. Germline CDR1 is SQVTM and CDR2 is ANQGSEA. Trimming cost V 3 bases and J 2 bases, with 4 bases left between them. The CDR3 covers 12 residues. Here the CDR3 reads CSVEGNTGELFF. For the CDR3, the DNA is TGCAGCGTTGAGGGAAACACCGGGGAGCTGTTTTTT.

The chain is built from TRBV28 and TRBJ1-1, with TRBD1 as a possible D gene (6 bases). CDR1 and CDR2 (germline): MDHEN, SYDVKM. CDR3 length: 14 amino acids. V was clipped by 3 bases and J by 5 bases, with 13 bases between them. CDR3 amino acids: CASSFQGGGTEAFF. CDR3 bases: TGTGCCAGCAGTTTTCAAGGGGGAGGGACTGAAGCTTTCTTT.

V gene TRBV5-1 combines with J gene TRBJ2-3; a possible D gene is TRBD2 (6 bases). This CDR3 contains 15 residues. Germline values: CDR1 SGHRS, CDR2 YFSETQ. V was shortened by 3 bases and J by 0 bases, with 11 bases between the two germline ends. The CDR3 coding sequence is TGCGCCAGCAGCTGGGGGGATCAAAGCACAGATACGCAGTATTTT. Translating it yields CASSWGDQSTDTQYF.

CDR3 loop: CASLTGGGNTGELFF. The CDR3 coding sequence is TGTGCCAGCCTAACGGGGGGCGGGAACACCGGGGAGCTGTTTTTT. The chain recombines TRBV7-8 with TRBJ2-2, with a tentative D call TRBD2 (7 bases). Germline CDR1 and CDR2: SGHVS and FQNEAQ. Trimming pared 8 bases from V and 1 base from J, leaving 14 bases between. The CDR3 runs to 15 residues.

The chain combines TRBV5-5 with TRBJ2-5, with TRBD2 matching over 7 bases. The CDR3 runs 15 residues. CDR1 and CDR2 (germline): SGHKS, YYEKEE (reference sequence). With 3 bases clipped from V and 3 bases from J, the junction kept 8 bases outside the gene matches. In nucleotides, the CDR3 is TGTGCCAGCAGCTGGAAGATGGGAGGGGAAGAGACCCAGTACTTC. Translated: CASSWKMGGEETQYF.

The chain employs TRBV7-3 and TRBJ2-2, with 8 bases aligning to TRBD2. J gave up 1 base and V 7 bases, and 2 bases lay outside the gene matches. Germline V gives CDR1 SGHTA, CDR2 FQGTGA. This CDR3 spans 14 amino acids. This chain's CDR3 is CASKTSGNTGELFF. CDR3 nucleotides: TGTGCCAGCAAAACTAGCGGGAACACCGGGGAGCTGTTTTTT.

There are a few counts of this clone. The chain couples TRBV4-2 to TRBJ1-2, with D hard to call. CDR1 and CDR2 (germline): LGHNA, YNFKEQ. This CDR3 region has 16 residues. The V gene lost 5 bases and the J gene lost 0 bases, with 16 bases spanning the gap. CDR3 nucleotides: TGTGCCAGCAGCTTGTTAGGCTACCTAGCTAACTATGGCTACACCTTC. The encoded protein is CASSLLGYLANYGYTF.

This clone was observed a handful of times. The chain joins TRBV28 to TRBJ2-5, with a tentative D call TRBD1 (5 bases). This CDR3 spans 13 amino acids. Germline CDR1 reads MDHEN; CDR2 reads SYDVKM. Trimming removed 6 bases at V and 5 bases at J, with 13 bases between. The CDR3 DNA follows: TGTGCCAGCAGCCTTCAGGGCCGGGAGACCCAGTACTTC. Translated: CASSLQGRETQYF.

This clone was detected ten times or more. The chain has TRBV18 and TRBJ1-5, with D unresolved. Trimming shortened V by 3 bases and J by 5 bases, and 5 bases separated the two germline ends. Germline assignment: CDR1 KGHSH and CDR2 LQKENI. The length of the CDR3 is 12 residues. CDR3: CASSPSDQPQHF. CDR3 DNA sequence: TGTGCCAGCTCACCCTCAGATCAGCCCCAGCATTTT.

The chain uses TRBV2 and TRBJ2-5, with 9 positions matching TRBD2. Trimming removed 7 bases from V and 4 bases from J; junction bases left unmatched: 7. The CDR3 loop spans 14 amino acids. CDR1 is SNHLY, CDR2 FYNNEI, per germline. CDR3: CASTLGLAGETQYF. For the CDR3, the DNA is TGTGCCAGCACCCTGGGACTAGCCGGAGAGACCCAGTACTTC. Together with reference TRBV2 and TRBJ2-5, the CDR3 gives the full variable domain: EPEVTQTPSHQVTQMGQEVILRCVPISNHLYFYWYRQILGQKVEFLVSFYNNEISEKSEIFDDQFSVERPDGSNFTLKIRSTKLEDSAMYFCASTLGLAGETQYFGPGTRLLVL.

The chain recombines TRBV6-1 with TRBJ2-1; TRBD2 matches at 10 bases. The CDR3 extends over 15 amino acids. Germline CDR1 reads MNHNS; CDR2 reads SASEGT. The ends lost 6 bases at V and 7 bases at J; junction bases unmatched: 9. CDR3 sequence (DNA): TGTGCCAGCAGCAAACTAGCGGGGTCGGGGAATGAGCAGTTCTTC. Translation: CASSKLAGSGNEQFF.

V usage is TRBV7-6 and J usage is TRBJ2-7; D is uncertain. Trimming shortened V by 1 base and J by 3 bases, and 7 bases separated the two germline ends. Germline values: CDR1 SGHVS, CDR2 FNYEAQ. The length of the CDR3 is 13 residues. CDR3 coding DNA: TGTGCCAGCAGCTTAGAGAGCAGCTACGAGCAGTACTTC. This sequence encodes CASSLESSYEQYF.

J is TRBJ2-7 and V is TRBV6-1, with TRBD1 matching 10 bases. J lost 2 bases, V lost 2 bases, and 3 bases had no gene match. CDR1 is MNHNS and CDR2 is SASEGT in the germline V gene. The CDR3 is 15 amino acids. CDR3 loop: CASSEYGQGAYEQYF. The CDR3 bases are TGTGCCAGCAGTGAATACGGACAGGGGGCCTACGAGCAGTACTTC.

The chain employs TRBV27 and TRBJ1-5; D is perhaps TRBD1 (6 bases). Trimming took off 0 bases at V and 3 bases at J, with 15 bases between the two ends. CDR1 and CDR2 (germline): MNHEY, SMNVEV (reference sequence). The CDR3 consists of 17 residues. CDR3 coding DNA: TGTGCCAGCAGTTTATCGGTAAGGACAGCTATCAATCAGCCCCAGCATTTT. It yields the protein CASSLSVRTAINQPQHF.

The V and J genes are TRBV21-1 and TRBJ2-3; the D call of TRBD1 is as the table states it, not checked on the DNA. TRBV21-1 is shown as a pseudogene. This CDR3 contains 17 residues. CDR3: CASSKVGAPEGTDTQYF. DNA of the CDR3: TGTGCCAGCAGCAAAGTTGGGGCACCCGAGGGCACAGATACGCAGTATTTT.

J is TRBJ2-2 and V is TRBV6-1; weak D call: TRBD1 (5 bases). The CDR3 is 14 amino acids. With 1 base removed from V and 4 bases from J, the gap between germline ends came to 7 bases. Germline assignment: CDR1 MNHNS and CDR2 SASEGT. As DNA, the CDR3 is TGTGCCAGCAGTGAAGTAGGGGCCACCGGGGAGCTGTTTTTT. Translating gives CASSEVGATGELFF.

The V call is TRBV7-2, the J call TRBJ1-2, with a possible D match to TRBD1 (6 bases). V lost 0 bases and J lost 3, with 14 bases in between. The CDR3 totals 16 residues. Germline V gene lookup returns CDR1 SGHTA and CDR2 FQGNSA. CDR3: CASSLADTGRHYGYTF. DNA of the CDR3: TGTGCCAGCAGCTTAGCGGACACAGGGAGACACTATGGCTACACCTTC.

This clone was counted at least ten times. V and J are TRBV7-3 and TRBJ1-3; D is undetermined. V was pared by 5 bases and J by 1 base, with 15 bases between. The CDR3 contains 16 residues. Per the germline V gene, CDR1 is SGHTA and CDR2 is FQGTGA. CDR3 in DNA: TGTGCCAGCAGCCCCCCGCCGCCGGGGTCTGGAAACACCATATATTTT. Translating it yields CASSPPPPGSGNTIYF.

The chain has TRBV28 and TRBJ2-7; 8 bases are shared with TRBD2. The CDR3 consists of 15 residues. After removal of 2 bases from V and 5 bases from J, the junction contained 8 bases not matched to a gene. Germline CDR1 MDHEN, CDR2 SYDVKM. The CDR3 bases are TGTGCCAGCAGTTTAGGAGCGGGGGCTGGGAACGAGCAGTACTTC. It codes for CASSLGAGAGNEQYF.

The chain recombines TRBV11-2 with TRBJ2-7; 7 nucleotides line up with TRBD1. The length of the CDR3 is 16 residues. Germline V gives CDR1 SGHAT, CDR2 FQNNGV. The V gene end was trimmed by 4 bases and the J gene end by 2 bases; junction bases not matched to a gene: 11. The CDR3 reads CASSSSPGTDTYEQYF. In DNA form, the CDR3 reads TGTGCCAGCAGCTCATCCCCCGGGACAGATACCTACGAGCAGTACTTC. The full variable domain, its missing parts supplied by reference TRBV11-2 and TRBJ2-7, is EAGVAQSPRYKIIEKRQSVAFWCNPISGHATLYWYQQILGQGPKLLIQFQNNGVVDDSQLPKDRFSAERLKGVDSTLKIQPAKLEDSAVYLCASSSSPGTDTYEQYFGPGTRLTVT.

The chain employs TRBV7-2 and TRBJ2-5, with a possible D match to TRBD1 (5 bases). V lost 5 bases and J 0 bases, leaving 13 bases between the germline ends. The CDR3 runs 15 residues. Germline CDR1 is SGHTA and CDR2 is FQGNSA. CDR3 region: CASSPTELYQETQYF. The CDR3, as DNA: TGTGCCAGCAGCCCGACAGAGCTCTACCAAGAGACCCAGTACTTC.

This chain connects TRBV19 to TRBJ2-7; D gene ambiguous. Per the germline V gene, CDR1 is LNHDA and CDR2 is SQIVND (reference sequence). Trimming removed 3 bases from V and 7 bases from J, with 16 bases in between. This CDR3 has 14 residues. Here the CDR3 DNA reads TGTGCCAGTAGTATTCGGGCCGGCGTGAGGGAGCAGTACTTC. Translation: CASSIRAGVREQYF.

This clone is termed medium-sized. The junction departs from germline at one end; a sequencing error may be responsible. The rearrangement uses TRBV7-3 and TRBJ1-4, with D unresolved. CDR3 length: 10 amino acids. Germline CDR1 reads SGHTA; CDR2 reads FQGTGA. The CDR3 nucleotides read TGTGCCAGCAGCTACCGGGAAGGCCCTTTT. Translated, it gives CASSYREGPF.

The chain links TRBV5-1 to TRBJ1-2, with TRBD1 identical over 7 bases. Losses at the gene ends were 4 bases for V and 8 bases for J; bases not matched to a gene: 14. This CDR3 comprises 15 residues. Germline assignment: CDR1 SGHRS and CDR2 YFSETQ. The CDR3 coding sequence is TGCGCCAGCAGCGCCCGCCGGGGACAGCATGAGGGCTACACCTTC. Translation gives CASSARRGQHEGYTF.

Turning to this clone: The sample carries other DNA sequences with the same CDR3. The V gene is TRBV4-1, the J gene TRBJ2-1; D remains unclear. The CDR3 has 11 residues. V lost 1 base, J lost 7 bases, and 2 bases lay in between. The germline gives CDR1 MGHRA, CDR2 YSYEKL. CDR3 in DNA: TGCGCCAGCAGCCAAGGAAATGAGCAGTTCTTC. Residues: CASSQGNEQFF.

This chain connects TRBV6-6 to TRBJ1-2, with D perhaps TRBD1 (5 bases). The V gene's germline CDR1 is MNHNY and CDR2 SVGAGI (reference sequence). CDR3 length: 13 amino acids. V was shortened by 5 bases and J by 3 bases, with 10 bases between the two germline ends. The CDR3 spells CASSGDGHYGYTF. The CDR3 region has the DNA TGTGCCAGCAGTGGGGACGGGCACTATGGCTACACCTTC.